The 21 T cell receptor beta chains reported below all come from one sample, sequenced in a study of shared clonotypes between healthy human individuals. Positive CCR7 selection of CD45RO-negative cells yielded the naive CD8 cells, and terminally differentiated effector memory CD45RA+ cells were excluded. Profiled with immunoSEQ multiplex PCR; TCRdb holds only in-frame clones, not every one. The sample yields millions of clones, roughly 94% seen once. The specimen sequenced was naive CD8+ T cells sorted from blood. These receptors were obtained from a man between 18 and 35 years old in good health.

In nucleotides, the CDR3 is TGTGCCAGCAGCTTGGGACTAGCGGGTTCCTCTGCCTACAATGAGCAGTTCTTC. Translated: CASSLGLAGSSAYNEQFF. The rearrangement joins TRBV7-8 to TRBJ2-1, with 12 bases fitting TRBD2. The CDR3 extends over 18 amino acids. CDR1 SGHVS and CDR2 FQNEAQ come from the germline V gene. J gave up 2 bases and V 3 bases, and 8 bases lay outside the gene matches.

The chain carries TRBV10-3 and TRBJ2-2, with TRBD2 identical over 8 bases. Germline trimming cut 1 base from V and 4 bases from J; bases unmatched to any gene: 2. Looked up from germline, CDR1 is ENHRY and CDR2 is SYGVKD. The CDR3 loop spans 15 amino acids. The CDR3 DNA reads TGTGCCATCAGTGAGTTAGCGGGGAGCACCGGGGAGCTGTTTTTT. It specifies CAISELAGSTGELFF.

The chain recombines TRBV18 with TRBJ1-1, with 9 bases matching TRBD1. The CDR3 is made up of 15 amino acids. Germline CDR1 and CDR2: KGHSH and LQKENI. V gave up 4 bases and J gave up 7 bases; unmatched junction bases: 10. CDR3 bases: TGTGCCAGCTCACAGGGACAGGGTACGATCAGTGAAGCTTTCTTT. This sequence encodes CASSQGQGTISEAFF.

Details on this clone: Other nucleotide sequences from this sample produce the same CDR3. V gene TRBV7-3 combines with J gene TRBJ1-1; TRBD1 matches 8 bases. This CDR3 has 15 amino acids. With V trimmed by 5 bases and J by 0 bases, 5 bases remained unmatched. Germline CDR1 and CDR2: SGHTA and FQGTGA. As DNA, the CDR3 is TGTGCCAGCAGCCAAAGACAGGGGATGAACACTGAAGCTTTCTTT. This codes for CASSQRQGMNTEAFF.

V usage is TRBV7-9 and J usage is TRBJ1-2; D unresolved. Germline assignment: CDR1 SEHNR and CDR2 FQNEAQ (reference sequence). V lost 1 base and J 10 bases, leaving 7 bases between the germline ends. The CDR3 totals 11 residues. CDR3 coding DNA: TGTGCCAGCAGCTTAGACAACTACTACACCTTC. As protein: CASSLDNYYTF.

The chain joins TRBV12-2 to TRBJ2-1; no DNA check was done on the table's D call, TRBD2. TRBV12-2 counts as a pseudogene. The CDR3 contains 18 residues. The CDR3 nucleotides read TGTGCAAGTCGCTTAGAACGGACTAGCGGGGGGGAGATGAATGAGCAGTTCTTC. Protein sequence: CASRLERTSGGEMNEQFF.

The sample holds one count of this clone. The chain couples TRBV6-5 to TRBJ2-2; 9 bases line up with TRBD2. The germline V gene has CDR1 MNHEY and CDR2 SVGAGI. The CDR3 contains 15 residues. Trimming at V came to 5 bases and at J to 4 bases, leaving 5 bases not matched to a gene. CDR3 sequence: CASSLAGRVTGELFF. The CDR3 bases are TGTGCCAGCAGTCTAGCGGGACGTGTCACCGGGGAGCTGTTTTTT.

Here the CDR3 reads CASSIGSGIHEQYF. The CDR3, as DNA: TGTGCCAGTAGTATTGGTTCAGGGATTCACGAGCAGTACTTC. This chain joins TRBV19 and TRBJ2-7; TRBD1 might be the D (5 bases). The CDR3 is made up of 14 amino acids. In germline, CDR1 is LNHDA, CDR2 SQIVND (reference sequence). Trimming shortened V by 3 bases and J by 5 bases, and 14 bases separated the two germline ends.

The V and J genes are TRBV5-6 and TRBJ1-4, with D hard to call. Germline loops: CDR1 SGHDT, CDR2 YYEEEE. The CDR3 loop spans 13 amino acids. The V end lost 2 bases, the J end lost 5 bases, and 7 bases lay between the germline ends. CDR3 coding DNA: TGTGCCAGCAGCTTTATGAGGAATGAAAAACTGTTTTTT. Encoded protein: CASSFMRNEKLFF. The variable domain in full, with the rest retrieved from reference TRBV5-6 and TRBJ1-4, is DAGVTQSPTHLIKTRGQQVTLRCSPKSGHDTVSWYQQALGQGPQFIFQYYEEEERQRGNFPDRFSGHQFPNYSSELNVNALLLGDSALYLCASSFMRNEKLFFGSGTQLSVL.

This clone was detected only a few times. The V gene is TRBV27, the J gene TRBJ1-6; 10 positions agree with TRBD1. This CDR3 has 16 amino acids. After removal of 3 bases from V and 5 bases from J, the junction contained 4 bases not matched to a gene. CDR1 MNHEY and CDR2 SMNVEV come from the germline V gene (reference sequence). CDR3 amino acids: CASSFRTGGNNSPLHF. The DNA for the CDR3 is TGTGCCAGCAGTTTTAGGACAGGGGGGAATAATTCACCCCTCCACTTT.

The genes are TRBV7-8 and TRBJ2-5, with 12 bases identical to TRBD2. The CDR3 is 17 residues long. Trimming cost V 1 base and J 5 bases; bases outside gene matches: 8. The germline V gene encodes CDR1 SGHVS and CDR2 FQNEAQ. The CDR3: CASSLDPSGRAGETQYF. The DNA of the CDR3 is TGTGCCAGCAGCTTAGATCCTAGCGGGAGGGCCGGGGAGACCCAGTACTTC.

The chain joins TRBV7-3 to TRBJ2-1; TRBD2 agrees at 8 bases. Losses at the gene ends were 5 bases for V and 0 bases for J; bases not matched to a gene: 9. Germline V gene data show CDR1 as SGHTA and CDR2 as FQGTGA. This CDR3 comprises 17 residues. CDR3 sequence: CASSPSVAGGSYNEQFF. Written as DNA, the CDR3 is TGTGCCAGCAGCCCTTCTGTGGCGGGGGGCTCCTACAATGAGCAGTTCTTC.

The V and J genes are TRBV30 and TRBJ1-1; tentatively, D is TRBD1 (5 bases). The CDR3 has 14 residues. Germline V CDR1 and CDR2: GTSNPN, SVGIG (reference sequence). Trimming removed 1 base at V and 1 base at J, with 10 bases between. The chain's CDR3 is CAWSDGTANTEAFF. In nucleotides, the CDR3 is TGTGCCTGGAGTGACGGGACCGCGAACACTGAAGCTTTCTTT. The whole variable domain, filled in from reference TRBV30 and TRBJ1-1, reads SQTIHQWPATLVQPVGSPLSLECTVEGTSNPNLYWYRQAAGRGLQLLFYSVGIGQISSEVPQNLSASRPQDRQFILSSKKLLLSDSGFYLCAWSDGTANTEAFFGQGTRLTVV.

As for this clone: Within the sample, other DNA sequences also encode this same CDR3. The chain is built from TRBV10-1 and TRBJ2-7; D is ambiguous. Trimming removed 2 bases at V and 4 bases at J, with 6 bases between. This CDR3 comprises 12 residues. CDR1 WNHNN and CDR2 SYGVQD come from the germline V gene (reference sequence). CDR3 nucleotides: TGCGCCAGCAGTGAGACGGGTTACGAGCAGTACTTC. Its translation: CASSETGYEQYF.

CDR3: CASSSSRDSPNEKLFF. The CDR3 DNA reads as TGTGCCAGCAGTTCCTCGAGGGACAGCCCTAATGAAAAACTGTTTTTT. The chain has TRBV28 and TRBJ1-4; 7 positions match TRBD1. The junction had 8 bases not matched to a gene; V was cut back by 4 bases and J by 3 bases. The CDR3 is made up of 16 amino acids. CDR1 MDHEN and CDR2 SYDVKM come from the germline V gene.

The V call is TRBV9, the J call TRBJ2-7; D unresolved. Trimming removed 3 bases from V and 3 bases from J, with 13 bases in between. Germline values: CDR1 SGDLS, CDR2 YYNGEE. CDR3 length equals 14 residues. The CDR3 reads CASSASHNNYEQYF. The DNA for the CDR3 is TGTGCCAGCAGCGCCTCACATAATAACTACGAGCAGTACTTC.

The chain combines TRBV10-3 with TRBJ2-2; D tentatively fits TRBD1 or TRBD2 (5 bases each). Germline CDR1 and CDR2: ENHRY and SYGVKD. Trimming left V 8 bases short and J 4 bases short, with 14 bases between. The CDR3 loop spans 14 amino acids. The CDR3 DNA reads TGTGCCATCCGCTCCGGGACCTCCACCGGGGAGCTGTTTTTT. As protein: CAIRSGTSTGELFF.

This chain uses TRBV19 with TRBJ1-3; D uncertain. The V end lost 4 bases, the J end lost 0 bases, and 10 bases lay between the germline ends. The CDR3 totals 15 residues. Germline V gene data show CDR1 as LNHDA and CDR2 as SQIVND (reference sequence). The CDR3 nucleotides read TGTGCCAGTAGTAAGGTCTCCTTCTCTGGAAACACCATATATTTT. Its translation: CASSKVSFSGNTIYF.

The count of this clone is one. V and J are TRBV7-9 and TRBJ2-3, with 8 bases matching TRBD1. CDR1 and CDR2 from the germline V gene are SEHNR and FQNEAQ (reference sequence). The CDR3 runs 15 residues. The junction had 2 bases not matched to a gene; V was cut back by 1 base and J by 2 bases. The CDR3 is CASSLGTGHTDTQYF. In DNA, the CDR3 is TGTGCCAGCAGCTTAGGGACAGGGCACACAGATACGCAGTATTTT.

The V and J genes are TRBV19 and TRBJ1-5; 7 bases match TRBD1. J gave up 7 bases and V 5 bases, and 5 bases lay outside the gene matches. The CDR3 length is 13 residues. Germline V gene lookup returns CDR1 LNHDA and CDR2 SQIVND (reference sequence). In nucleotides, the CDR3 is TGTGCCAGTAGTCCCTACAGGGGACAGCCCCAGCATTTT. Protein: CASSPYRGQPQHF.

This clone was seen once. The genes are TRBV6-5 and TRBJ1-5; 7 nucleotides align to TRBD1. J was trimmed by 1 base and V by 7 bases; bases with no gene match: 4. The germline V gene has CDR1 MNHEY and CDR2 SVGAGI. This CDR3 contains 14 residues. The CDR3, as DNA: TGTGCCAGCAATACAGGGGACAGCAATCAGCCCCAGCATTTT. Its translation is CASNTGDSNQPQHF.